The clone carrying this T cell receptor beta chain was detected a few times. Trimming removed 7 bases at V and 2 bases at J, with 21 bases between. Germline CDR1 SEHNR, CDR2 FQNEAQ (reference sequence). The CDR3 contains 16 residues. TCRdb ran MiXCR on the RT-PCR reads and lists one entry per CDR3 protein. The sample has fewer than 800,000 distinct CDR3 sequences; approximately 15% are singletons. The clonotype comes from a female donor in good health, serving as a healthy control. Sequences were obtained from memory CD4+ T cells from blood. The chain recombines TRBV7-9 with TRBJ2-7; D might be TRBD1 (6 bases). CDR3 sequence: CASTLAQGSVAYEQYF. For the CDR3, the DNA is TGTGCCAGCACCCTAGCACAGGGATCAGTAGCCTACGAGCAGTACTTC.